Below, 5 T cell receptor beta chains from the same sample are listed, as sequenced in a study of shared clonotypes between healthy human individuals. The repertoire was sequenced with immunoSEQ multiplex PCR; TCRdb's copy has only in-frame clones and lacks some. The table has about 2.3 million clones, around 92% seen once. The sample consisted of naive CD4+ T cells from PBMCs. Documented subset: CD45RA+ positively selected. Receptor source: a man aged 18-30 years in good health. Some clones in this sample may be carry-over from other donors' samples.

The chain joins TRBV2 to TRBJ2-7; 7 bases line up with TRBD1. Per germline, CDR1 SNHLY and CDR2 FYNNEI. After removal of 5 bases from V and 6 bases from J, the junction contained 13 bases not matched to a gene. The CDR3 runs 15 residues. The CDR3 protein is CASSKTGRAPPEQYF. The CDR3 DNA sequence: TGTGCCAGCAGTAAGACAGGGCGGGCCCCCCCCGAGCAGTACTTC.

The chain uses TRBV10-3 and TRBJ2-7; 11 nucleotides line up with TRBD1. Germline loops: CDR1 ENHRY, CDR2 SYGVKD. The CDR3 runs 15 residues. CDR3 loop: CASRAPGQGAYEQYF. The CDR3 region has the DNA TGTGCTAGCAGAGCCCCGGGACAGGGGGCCTACGAGCAGTACTTC.

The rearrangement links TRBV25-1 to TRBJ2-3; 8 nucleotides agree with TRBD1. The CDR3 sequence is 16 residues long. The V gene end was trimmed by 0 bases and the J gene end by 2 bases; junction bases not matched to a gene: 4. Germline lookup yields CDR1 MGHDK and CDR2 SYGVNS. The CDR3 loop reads CASSEYQGAATDTQYF. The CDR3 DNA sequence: TGTGCCAGCAGTGAATATCAGGGGGCGGCCACAGATACGCAGTATTTT.

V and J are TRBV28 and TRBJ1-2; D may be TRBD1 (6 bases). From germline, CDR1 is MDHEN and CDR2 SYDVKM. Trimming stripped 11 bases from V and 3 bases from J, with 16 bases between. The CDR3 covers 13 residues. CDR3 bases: TGTGCCCTATCTCCACAGGGAGACTATGGCTACACCTTC. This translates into CALSPQGDYGYTF.

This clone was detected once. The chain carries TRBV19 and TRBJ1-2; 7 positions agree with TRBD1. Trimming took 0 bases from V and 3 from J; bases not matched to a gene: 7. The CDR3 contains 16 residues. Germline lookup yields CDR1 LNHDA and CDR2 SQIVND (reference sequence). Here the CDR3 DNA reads TGTGCCAGTAGTATAGACGGGACAGCCTCTTACTATGGCTACACCTTC. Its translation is CASSIDGTASYYGYTF.